These T cell receptor beta chains were read from a single sample in a study of shared clonotypes between healthy human individuals. Profiled with immunoSEQ multiplex PCR; TCRdb holds only in-frame clones, not every one. Among around 2,100,000 clones listed, roughly 94% were seen once. Sequencing was carried out using naive CD8+ T cells sorted from blood. The receptors shown here come from a man aged 18 to 30 in good health. The CDR3 runs from the conserved cysteine through the conserved F or W. The order of the fields is V gene, CDR3 length, J gene, D gene, clone size, CDR3 DNA, CDR3 protein. The D gene is left open where the match is weak. Size is omitted from some rows. Given values are once, few, many or a class for expanded clones.

TRBV9,17,TRBJ2-1,TRBD1,-,TGTGCCAGCAGCCAAGATCGAGGGGGCCCCTTTTACAATGAGCAGTTCTTC,CASSQDRGGPFYNEQFF
TRBV7-3,14,TRBJ1-3,-,-,TGTGCCAGCAGCTTAGCGGGGGTGCGAAACACCATATATTTT,CASSLAGVRNTIYF
TRBV4-3,14,TRBJ2-7,-,-,TGCGCCAGCAGCCAAGATAGTAGGTGGGACGAGCAGTACTTC,CASSQDSRWDEQYF
TRBV9,15,TRBJ2-7,TRBD2,-,TGTGCCAGCAGCCCAACAGCGGGAAATACTGCCGAGCAGTACTTC,CASSPTAGNTAEQYF
TRBV6-1,14,TRBJ1-6,-,few,TGTGCCAGCAGTGAAGACATTACTTATTCACCCCTCCACTTT,CASSEDITYSPLHF
TRBV4-1,15,TRBJ2-7,TRBD2,-,TGCGCCAGCAGCGCCACTAGCGGGGGATCCTACGAGCAGTACTTC,CASSATSGGSYEQYF
TRBV6-6,12,TRBJ1-1,-,-,TGTGCCAGCAGTTCGGAGGGAACTGAAGCTTTCTTT,CASSSEGTEAFF
TRBV28,15,TRBJ2-5,-,-,TGTGCCAGCAGTCCTAGAGGGGGGGCCCAGGAGACCCAGTACTTC,CASSPRGGAQETQYF
TRBV29-1,13,TRBJ1-3,-,-,TGCAGCGCAATCGTTCCGTATGGAAACACCATATATTTT,CSAIVPYGNTIYF
TRBV14,14,TRBJ1-1,-,-,TGTGCCAGCAGCCAACCCTCCTCGGGGATCCTAGCTTTCTTT,CASSQPSSGILAFF
TRBV29-1,14,TRBJ2-1,TRBD1,once,TGCAGCGTTGATTTGGGACAGGGGACGGGTGAGCAGTTCTTC,CSVDLGQGTGEQFF
TRBV6-5,14,TRBJ2-5,-,-,TGTGCCAGCAGTTCGGACACCACAGGAGAGACCCAGTACTTC,CASSSDTTGETQYF
TRBV28,14,TRBJ1-1,-,-,TGTGCCAGCAGTTTACGCGTTTTGAACACTGAAGCTTTCTTT,CASSLRVLNTEAFF
TRBV10-2,19,TRBJ2-5,TRBD2,-,TGCGCCAGCAGTGAGAGGGGACTAGCGCTCCGTAGGAGCCAGGAGACCCAGTACTTC,CASSERGLALRRSQETQYF
TRBV7-3,17,TRBJ1-6,-,-,TGTGCCAGCAGCCTACTAGGCCCGGGCAGGGGCGATTCACCCCTCCACTTT,CASSLLGPGRGDSPLHF
TRBV4-3,17,TRBJ2-1,TRBD2,-,TGCGCCAGCAGCCAAGACCGACTAGCGGGAGCACGCAATGAGCAGTTCTTC,CASSQDRLAGARNEQFF
TRBV28,15,TRBJ1-3,-,-,TGTGCCAGCAGTACCCACAGGGAATCTGGAAACACCATATATTTT,CASSTHRESGNTIYF
TRBV2,13,TRBJ2-1,-,-,TGTGCCAGCAGGCGGGGCGCCTACAATGAGCAGTTCTTC,CASRRGAYNEQFF
TRBV9,21,TRBJ2-2,TRBD2,-,TGTGCCAGCAGCGTTCGACTAGCGGGGAGTACGTATCAACACAACACCGGGGAGCTGTTTTTT,CASSVRLAGSTYQHNTGELFF
TRBV11-2,18,TRBJ2-1,TRBD2,-,TGTGCCAGCAGCTTAGGTGGACTAGCGGGGGGGCAATACAATGAGCAGTTCTTC,CASSLGGLAGGQYNEQFF
TRBV19,12,TRBJ2-7,-,once,TGTGCCAGTAGTATGGACCTCTACGAGCAGTACTTC,CASSMDLYEQYF
TRBV27,14,TRBJ1-4,-,-,TGTGCCAGCAGTCACACAGGCACTAATGAAAAACTGTTTTTT,CASSHTGTNEKLFF
TRBV29-1,14,TRBJ2-7,TRBD1,-,TGCAGCGTTCGCCCGGGACAGGGGGCCTACGAGCAGTACTTC,CSVRPGQGAYEQYF
TRBV2,14,TRBJ2-1,TRBD2,-,TGTGCCAGCAGTGTAGCGGGCCCCTACAATGAGCAGTTCTTC,CASSVAGPYNEQFF
TRBV7-9,15,TRBJ2-7,TRBD1,-,TGTGCCAGCAGCTTAGCGAGGACAGGGTTCTACGAGCAGTACTTC,CASSLARTGFYEQYF
TRBV5-6,15,TRBJ2-7,TRBD2,-,TGTGCCAGCAGCTTTGGGAGCGGGAGCCTCTACGAGCAGTACTTC,CASSFGSGSLYEQYF
TRBV6-4,21,TRBJ1-5,-,-,TGTGCCAGCAGTGACGTTTGGCTGGGATCGGCCCGGCAGGAGCAGAATCAGCCCCAGCATTTT,CASSDVWLGSARQEQNQPQHF
TRBV7-3,13,TRBJ2-1,-,-,TGTGCCAGCAGCTTTCAAGACAACAATGAGCAGTTCTTC,CASSFQDNNEQFF
TRBV5-1,12,TRBJ2-3,-,-,TGCGCCAGCAGCTTCGATTCAGATACGCAGTATTTT,CASSFDSDTQYF
TRBV9,12,TRBJ1-2,-,-,TGTGCCAGCTTCGCCTTAAACTATGGCTACACCTTC,CASFALNYGYTF
TRBV5-1,13,TRBJ2-1,-,once,TGCGCCAGCAGCTTGGAGCCCTACAATGAGCAGTTCTTC,CASSLEPYNEQFF
TRBV10-1,15,TRBJ1-3,-,-,TGCGCCAGCGAAGGGCCCTGGAACTCTGGAAACACCATATATTTT,CASEGPWNSGNTIYF
TRBV7-9,15,TRBJ2-5,-,-,TGTGCCAGCAGCTCCCGTATTGACAGTAAAGAGACCCAGTACTTC,CASSSRIDSKETQYF
TRBV27,12,TRBJ1-6,-,-,TGTGCCAGCAGCTTGGGGAATTCACCCCTCCACTTT,CASSLGNSPLHF
TRBV10-3,12,TRBJ2-7,TRBD2,-,TGTGCCATCAGGGGACTAGATTACGAGCAGTACTTC,CAIRGLDYEQYF
TRBV27,15,TRBJ1-1,-,-,TGTGCCAGCAGTCCTAGCACGGTGGGGAACACTGAAGCTTTCTTT,CASSPSTVGNTEAFF
TRBV6-4,15,TRBJ2-7,TRBD2,-,TGTGCCAGCAGTACCCCCGGGACTAGGGTCCACGAGCAGTACTTC,CASSTPGTRVHEQYF
TRBV27,14,TRBJ2-5,TRBD1,-,TGTGCCAGCAGTTTCGGACAGGGCGTATATATCCAGTACTTC,CASSFGQGVYIQYF
TRBV6-5,16,TRBJ2-5,TRBD2,-,TGTGCCAGCAGTTACAGCAAGGGGAGGGCCGGAGAGACCCAGTACTTC,CASSYSKGRAGETQYF
TRBV7-8,14,TRBJ2-3,-,-,TGTGCCAGCAGCTTAGAGCTCATTCTTGATACGCAGTATTTT,CASSLELILDTQYF
TRBV11-2,16,TRBJ2-2,-,-,TGTGCCAGCACCTCAGGACCGCGCGAGGAGGACGGGGAGCTGTTTTTT,CASTSGPREEDGELFF
TRBV7-9,16,TRBJ1-1,TRBD1,-,TGTGCCAGCAGCTTAGGAGGGGGCGGCCCGATCGTTGAAGCTTTCTTT,CASSLGGGGPIVEAFF
TRBV11-2,15,TRBJ1-2,-,-,TGTGCCAGCAGCTTAGTTATCTCTGCCTTCGATGGCTACACCTTC,CASSLVISAFDGYTF
TRBV5-6,13,TRBJ1-2,-,-,TGTGCCAGCAGCTGGGGTACAAACTATGGCTACACCTTC,CASSWGTNYGYTF
TRBV28,13,TRBJ2-7,-,once,TGTGCCTCTCAGGGGCCAGTAAGCTACGAGCAGTACTTC,CASQGPVSYEQYF
TRBV11-2,12,TRBJ2-7,-,-,TGTGCCAGCACTTCGCATACCTACGAGCAGTACTTC,CASTSHTYEQYF
TRBV29-1,17,TRBJ2-3,-,-,TGCAGCGTTGAAGAGGGTGGGCGGGACCGTAGCACAGATACGCAGTATTTT,CSVEEGGRDRSTDTQYF
TRBV29-1,12,TRBJ2-7,-,-,TGCAGCGTTGAGTTGGGCGGGGATGAGCAGTACTTC,CSVELGGDEQYF
TRBV7-9,15,TRBJ1-1,-,-,TGTGCCAGCAGCTCAATGGGACGGGGGAACACTGAAGCTTTCTTT,CASSSMGRGNTEAFF
TRBV4-3,17,TRBJ1-1,-,-,TGCGCCAGCAGCCAAGTTCTTACTGGGGGGAGAGACACTGAAGCTTTCTTT,CASSQVLTGGRDTEAFF